The next 5 T cell receptor beta chains were all read from a single sample in a study of technical replicates of blood from four donors. Some clones are missing from TCRdb's copy, which holds only in-frame ones; the method was immunoSEQ multiplex PCR. In the table there are approximately 70,000 clones, roughly 90% of which are singletons. Sequenced input: T cells isolated from PBMCs. These receptors came from a human donor in good health.

This clone was detected only a few times. The J gene is TRBJ1-1, the V gene TRBV9; tentatively, D is TRBD1 (6 bases). V lost 0 bases and J lost 6, with 9 bases in between. This CDR3 spans 13 amino acids. Germline V gives CDR1 SGDLS, CDR2 YYNGEE. CDR3 in amino acids: CASSVGHRAEAFF. CDR3 DNA: TGTGCCAGCAGCGTAGGACACAGGGCTGAAGCTTTCTTT.

The chain couples TRBV5-1 to TRBJ2-7, with 9 bases that match TRBD2. Germline-derived CDR1 and CDR2 are SGHRS and YFSETQ. Trimming cost V 1 base and J 4 bases; bases outside gene matches: 9. The CDR3 has 16 amino acids. In nucleotides, the CDR3 is TGCGCCAGCAGCTTGAGTCCCCTAGCGGGATATTACGAGCAGTACTTC. Translating it yields CASSLSPLAGYYEQYF.

In the case of this clone: The junction does not match germline at one end; this may be a read error. The V call is TRBV6-7, the J call TRBJ2-6, with 8 positions matching TRBD1. TRBV6-7 is filed as an ORF, its function uncertain. The CDR3 has 24 amino acids. CDR3 DNA sequence: TGTGCCAGCGGTTATCGTCAGTTACTCGAAGCGGACAGGGATCATCCGGGGGGGGCCAACGTCCTGACTTTC. Residues: CASGYRQLLEADRDHPGGANVLTF.

The table lists this clone with a count of one. The V call is TRBV4-1, the J call TRBJ1-2, with 7 positions matching TRBD1. Germline values: CDR1 MGHRA, CDR2 YSYEKL. This CDR3 is 16 amino acids long. The trim removed 1 base at V and 5 bases at J, leaving 10 bases unmatched. CDR3 residues: CASSQAGAGGQYGYTF. Written as DNA, the CDR3 is TGCGCCAGCAGCCAAGCTGGCGCAGGGGGTCAATATGGCTACACCTTC.

The rearrangement joins TRBV19 to TRBJ1-2; 9 bases align to TRBD1. From germline, CDR1 is LNHDA and CDR2 SQIVND (reference sequence). The J segment lost 1 base and the V segment lost 11 bases, leaving 11 bases of the junction unmatched. This CDR3 is built from 15 residues. CDR3 sequence (DNA): TGTGCCGGTCGAGGACAGGGGTCCTATAACTATGGCTACACCTTC. Translated: CAGRGQGSYNYGYTF.